The 28 T cell receptor beta chains below come from one sample, sequenced in a study of T cell clones after liver transplantation. Sequenced by immunoSEQ multiplex PCR; TCRdb stores in-frame clones only, minus some. The sample has roughly 70,000 clones, 75% to 85% seen once. The sequenced sample was CD4+ T cells from blood, obtained before liver transplant. These TCRs come from a human donor who received a liver transplant.

V is TRBV5-1 and J is TRBJ2-1; 7 nucleotides align to TRBD1. J lost 6 bases, V lost 3 bases, and 15 bases had no gene match. The CDR3 is made up of 17 amino acids. Germline CDR1 reads SGHRS; CDR2 reads YFSETQ. The CDR3 bases are TGCGCCAGCAGCTATCCCCGGGATGCAGGGGGTAGCAATGAGCAGTTCTTC. Translating it yields CASSYPRDAGGSNEQFF.

The rearrangement uses TRBV5-1 and TRBJ1-3; no clear D. The CDR3 runs to 14 residues. V shed 0 bases and J shed 3 bases, with 7 bases lying between them. CDR1 and CDR2 from the germline V gene are SGHRS and YFSETQ. CDR3 sequence (DNA): TGCGCCAGCAGCTTGGACAACTTTGGAAACACCATATATTTT. Translated: CASSLDNFGNTIYF.

V gene TRBV18 combines with J gene TRBJ1-4; D call uncertain. The CDR3 extends over 13 amino acids. V was trimmed by 2 bases and J by 8 bases, leaving 9 bases between them. The V gene's germline CDR1 is KGHSH and CDR2 LQKENI. In DNA form, the CDR3 reads TGTGCCAGCTCACCAGGGCTCGGGGAAAAACTGTTTTTT. Translated, it gives CASSPGLGEKLFF. Using reference TRBV18 and TRBJ1-4 for the parts outside the CDR3, the full variable domain is NAGVMQNPRHLVRRRGQEARLRCSPMKGHSHVYWYRQLPEEGLKFMVYLQKENIIDESGMPKERFSAEFPKEGPSILRIQQVVRGDSAAYFCASSPGLGEKLFFGSGTQLSVL.

The chain couples TRBV28 to TRBJ1-5, with 10 bases lining up with TRBD1. Germline trimming cut 8 bases from V and 5 bases from J; bases unmatched to any gene: 9. The CDR3 has 15 amino acids. CDR1 is MDHEN and CDR2 is SYDVKM in the germline V gene. CDR3 in amino acids: CASERTGGMHQPQHF. DNA for the CDR3: TGTGCCAGCGAGAGGACAGGGGGAATGCATCAGCCCCAGCATTTT.

The chain is built from TRBV19 and TRBJ2-3, with TRBD1 identical over 7 bases. V lost 5 bases and J lost 1; bases outside the gene matches: 12. The CDR3 loop spans 17 amino acids. Per the germline V gene, CDR1 is LNHDA and CDR2 is SQIVND (reference sequence). Here the CDR3 DNA reads TGTGCCAGTAGTTTCCATCCGCCGACAGGGCGCACAGATACGCAGTATTTT. This sequence encodes CASSFHPPTGRTDTQYF.

The sample holds one count of this clone. V usage is TRBV7-8 and J usage is TRBJ1-2; D not resolved. The germline V gene has CDR1 SGHVS and CDR2 FQNEAQ. This CDR3 region has 16 residues. V gave up 1 base and J gave up 4 bases, with 16 bases separating them. The CDR3 DNA sequence: TGTGCCAGCAGCTTAGGTTTGCAGGCCTACCGCTATGGCTACACCTTC. Translation: CASSLGLQAYRYGYTF.

The rearrangement links TRBV2 to TRBJ2-3, with 14 nucleotides matching TRBD2. CDR3 length: 18 residues. The germline gives CDR1 SNHLY, CDR2 FYNNEI. Unmatched junction bases numbered 15, after V lost 6 bases and J lost 7 bases. The CDR3 loop is CASRPGLAGESGGNTQYF. The DNA for the CDR3 is TGTGCCAGCAGACCGGGACTAGCGGGAGAATCCGGGGGGAATACGCAGTATTTT.

The chain recombines TRBV13 with TRBJ1-3; D gene unclear. Between the trimmed V and J ends, which lost 5 bases and 0 bases, there was a span of 8 bases. The CDR3 has 14 residues. Germline V gene sequence: CDR1 PRHDT, CDR2 FYEKMQ (reference sequence). The CDR3 loop reads CASSPYTSGNTIYF. Here the CDR3 DNA reads TGTGCCAGCAGCCCGTACACCTCTGGAAACACCATATATTTT.

The V call is TRBV6-5, the J call TRBJ1-2; weak D call: TRBD1 (6 bases). The CDR3 runs to 15 residues. Germline V gene lookup returns CDR1 MNHEY and CDR2 SVGAGI. Trimming took off 2 bases at V and 1 base at J, with 11 bases between the two ends. In DNA form, the CDR3 reads TGTGCCAGCAGTTACGTGGGCAGGGGTAACTATGGCTACACCTTC. Amino acids: CASSYVGRGNYGYTF.

The CDR3 nucleotides are TGTGCCAGCAGTTATCGACGGAACTCCTACGAGCAGTACTTC. Protein product: CASSYRRNSYEQYF. The V and J genes are TRBV6-6 and TRBJ2-7; D is undetermined. This CDR3 comprises 14 residues. V was cut by 3 bases and J by 0 bases, with 9 bases left in between. CDR1 MNHNY and CDR2 SVGAGI come from the germline V gene (reference sequence).

The table lists this clone with a count of one. In DNA form, the CDR3 reads TGTGCCAGCAGTTCAATGGACCGCCGAGGGGGCAATGAGCAGTTCTTC. Protein sequence: CASSSMDRRGGNEQFF. This chain links TRBV28 with TRBJ2-1; tentative D call: TRBD1 (6 bases). Between the trimmed V and J ends, which lost 4 bases and 6 bases, there was a span of 19 bases. This CDR3 region has 16 residues. Germline V CDR1 and CDR2: MDHEN, SYDVKM.

There are a few counts of this clone. In nucleotides, the CDR3 is TGTGCCAGCAGCTGGGGACAGGGCTCCTACGAGCAGTACTTC. The encoded protein is CASSWGQGSYEQYF. V gene TRBV11-2 combines with J gene TRBJ2-7, with 9 bases matching TRBD1. V lost 4 bases to trimming and J lost 0 bases; unmatched junction nucleotides: 1. The CDR3 runs 14 residues. Germline V CDR1 and CDR2: SGHAT, FQNNGV.

The chain carries TRBV5-1 and TRBJ2-2; unclear D gene. Trimming stripped 6 bases from V and 1 base from J, with 10 bases between. The length of the CDR3 is 14 residues. Germline-derived CDR1 and CDR2 are SGHRS and YFSETQ. CDR3 bases: TGCGCCAGCAAAATGAAGGAGAACACCGGGGAGCTGTTTTTT. It codes for CASKMKENTGELFF.

The genes are TRBV25-1 and TRBJ2-1, with D possibly TRBD2 on 6 matching bases. Per germline, CDR1 MGHDK and CDR2 SYGVNS. The CDR3 sequence is 14 residues long. Trimming cost V 3 bases and J 5 bases, with 11 bases left between them. DNA of the CDR3: TGTGCCAGCAGTGACACCGGGAGAAACAATGAGCAGTTCTTC. It is translated as CASSDTGRNNEQFF.

V usage is TRBV9 and J usage is TRBJ2-2; D gene ambiguous. The CDR3 loop spans 14 amino acids. V lost 2 bases and J lost 8, with 13 bases in between. The V gene's germline CDR1 is SGDLS and CDR2 YYNGEE. The CDR3 nucleotides are TGTGCCAGCAGCGTGTCAATTTTCGCTGGGGAGCTGTTTTTT. Protein product: CASSVSIFAGELFF.

This rearrangement joins TRBV5-1 to TRBJ2-1; the match to TRBD2 covers 11 bases. Germline assignment: CDR1 SGHRS and CDR2 YFSETQ. After removal of 4 bases from V and 0 bases from J, the junction contained 9 bases not matched to a gene. The CDR3 sequence is 18 residues long. The CDR3 reads CASSLIAGGPSSYNEQFF. The CDR3 coding sequence is TGCGCCAGCAGCCTCATAGCGGGAGGGCCGAGCTCCTACAATGAGCAGTTCTTC.

The chain links TRBV19 to TRBJ2-7; the D is unclear. The V and J ends lost 3 bases and 0 bases respectively, with 12 bases between them. CDR1 is LNHDA and CDR2 is SQIVND in the germline V gene (reference sequence). There are 15 residues in the CDR3. The CDR3 DNA reads TGTGCCAGTAGTATCGCTAGGATCACCTCCTACGAGCAGTACTTC. This gives the protein CASSIARITSYEQYF.

V is TRBV5-1 and J is TRBJ2-6; 8 bases align to TRBD1. The CDR3 runs 17 residues. After removal of 4 bases from V and 2 bases from J, the junction contained 8 bases not matched to a gene. Germline V gives CDR1 SGHRS, CDR2 YFSETQ. Here the CDR3 reads CASSLTTTGAGANVLTF. The CDR3 nucleotides read TGCGCCAGCAGCCTGACAACGACAGGGGCTGGGGCCAACGTCCTGACTTTC.

The chain employs TRBV7-3 and TRBJ2-1; TRBD2 matches at 8 bases. Germline V gene lookup returns CDR1 SGHTA and CDR2 FQGTGA. The J segment lost 5 bases and the V segment lost 0 bases, leaving 3 bases of the junction unmatched. The CDR3 loop spans 15 amino acids. The CDR3 region is CASSLTAGVNNEQFF. DNA of the CDR3: TGTGCCAGCAGCTTAACAGCGGGAGTTAACAATGAGCAGTTCTTC.

CDR3 nucleotides: TGTGCCAGCAGCCCAGGACAGGGTCAATATGAGACCCAGTACTTC. It is translated as CASSPGQGQYETQYF. This chain uses TRBV11-2 with TRBJ2-5; 8 positions match TRBD1. V lost 5 bases, J lost 5 bases, and 10 bases stayed unmatched. This CDR3 contains 15 residues. Germline assignment: CDR1 SGHAT and CDR2 FQNNGV.

This clone came up a few times. The rearrangement links TRBV27 to TRBJ2-1; 9 bases align to TRBD2. This CDR3 comprises 16 residues. The trim removed 6 bases at V and 6 bases at J, leaving 12 bases unmatched. The germline V gene has CDR1 MNHEY and CDR2 SMNVEV (reference sequence). The CDR3 nucleotides read TGTGCCAGCAGGACCCTTAGCGGGAGCCGCCTCAATGAGCAGTTCTTC. Residues: CASRTLSGSRLNEQFF.

The rearrangement links TRBV2 to TRBJ2-1; weak D call: TRBD1 (5 bases). The length of the CDR3 is 14 residues. The ends were cut back, 0 bases at V and 4 bases at J, with 7 bases in the middle. Germline V gene data show CDR1 as SNHLY and CDR2 as FYNNEI. The CDR3 bases are TGTGCCAGCAGTGAAGCGGGGCGGTACAATGAGCAGTTCTTC. Translated, it gives CASSEAGRYNEQFF.

V and J are TRBV11-2 and TRBJ1-1; D is unclear. The CDR3 is 14 residues long. Germline CDR1 and CDR2: SGHAT and FQNNGV. V dropped 2 bases and J dropped 4 bases, with 11 bases sitting between them. The CDR3 loop reads CASSLHEVITEAFF. CDR3 in DNA: TGTGCCAGCAGCTTACATGAGGTGATCACTGAAGCTTTCTTT.

This clone is categorized as medium-sized (0.01 to 0.1%). The CDR3 DNA sequence: TGCGCCAGCAGCTTGAGGCAGCCGAAAGAGACCCAGTACTTC. Its translation is CASSLRQPKETQYF. This chain uses TRBV5-1 with TRBJ2-5; D is unclear. The CDR3 sequence is 14 residues long. Germline V gives CDR1 SGHRS, CDR2 YFSETQ. Trimming stripped 1 base from V and 3 bases from J, with 10 bases between.

The chain links TRBV5-1 to TRBJ1-1, with 7 bases fitting TRBD1. Germline assignment: CDR1 SGHRS and CDR2 YFSETQ. This CDR3 comprises 16 residues. Losses at the gene ends were 2 bases for V and 3 bases for J; bases not matched to a gene: 10. CDR3 nucleotide sequence: TGCGCCAGCAGCTTAGGACAACAGGGGAGTCACACTGAAGCTTTCTTT. Amino acids: CASSLGQQGSHTEAFF.

The CDR3 sequence: CASSFNPGVPGELFF. In DNA, the CDR3 is TGTGCCAGCAGCTTTAATCCAGGGGTCCCCGGGGAGCTGTTTTTT. The chain uses TRBV7-2 and TRBJ2-2; tentative D call: TRBD1 (6 bases). CDR3 length: 15 residues. With 3 bases removed from V and 6 bases from J, the gap between germline ends came to 14 bases. The V gene's germline CDR1 is SGHTA and CDR2 FQGNSA.

The chain couples TRBV14 to TRBJ2-7; perhaps TRBD1 as D (5 bases). CDR3 length: 12 residues. Germline V lookup: CDR1 SGHDN, CDR2 FVKESK. Trimming removed 4 bases at V and 4 bases at J, with 8 bases between. The CDR3 region has the DNA TGTGCCAGCAGCCTGAACAGGTACGAGCAGTACTTC. Protein product: CASSLNRYEQYF.

This chain connects TRBV5-1 to TRBJ1-2, with unresolved D. The CDR3 totals 13 residues. The germline V gene has CDR1 SGHRS and CDR2 YFSETQ. Trimming cost V 2 bases and J 6 bases, with 11 bases left between them. The DNA for the CDR3 is TGCGCCAGCAGCTTCGACAAGACTAATGGCTACACCTTC. This sequence encodes CASSFDKTNGYTF.